Listed below are T cell receptor beta chains from one sample, sequenced in a study of T cell responses to AZD1222 COVID-19 vaccine. TCRdb keeps only in-frame clones here, not all; method: immunoSEQ multiplex PCR. Among 100,000 or so clones listed, less than 90% were seen once. The material sequenced was peripheral blood, taken on day 0 of AZD1222 vaccination. The source is an adult in good health. Each CDR3 is given with its conserved first and last residue. Fields, in order: V gene, clone size, D gene, J gene, CDR3 protein, CDR3 DNA. D genes are given only for firm matches. Clone size is given for some rows only: seen once, a few or many times, or a class if the clone is expanded.

>TRBV5-5|.|.|TRBJ2-1
CASTGWSSYNEQFF
TGTGCCAGCACGGGCTGGAGCTCCTACAATGAGCAGTTCTTC
>TRBV7-6|.|.|TRBJ1-3
CASSSYKSSGNTIYF
TGTGCCAGCAGCTCCTACAAGAGCTCTGGAAACACCATATATTTT
>TRBV11-3|.|.|TRBJ1-6
CASTPRGGEDSPLHF
TGTGCCAGCACCCCACGGGGGGGAGAGGACTCACCCCTCCACTTT
>TRBV28|.|.|TRBJ1-2
CASSPGQEYGYTF
TGTGCCAGCAGCCCCGGGCAGGAGTATGGCTACACCTTC
>TRBV4-2|.|TRBD2|TRBJ2-1
CASSHLSGLSSYNEQFF
TGTGCCAGCAGCCATCTTAGCGGGCTAAGCTCCTACAATGAGCAGTTCTTC
>TRBV5-4|.|.|TRBJ2-5
CASSLLAEYQETQYF
TGTGCCAGCAGCTTGCTAGCCGAGTACCAAGAGACCCAGTACTTC
>TRBV6-5|once|.|TRBJ1-2
CASSPTGNYGYTF
TGTGCCAGCAGTCCTACAGGGAACTATGGCTACACCTTC
>TRBV27|.|.|TRBJ2-7
CASSLYWDRTYEQYF
TGTGCCAGCAGTTTGTATTGGGACCGTACCTACGAGCAGTACTTC
>TRBV6-5|.|TRBD2|TRBJ2-2
CASSPGEGEFGELFF
TGTGCCAGCAGCCCCGGGGAGGGTGAATTCGGGGAGCTGTTTTTT
>TRBV18|.|.|TRBJ1-3
CASSAGVSGNTIYF
TGTGCCAGCTCCGCAGGCGTCTCTGGAAACACCATATATTTT
>TRBV27|.|TRBD2|TRBJ2-1
CASAVSGPYNEQFF
TGTGCCTCCGCAGTTAGCGGGCCTTACAATGAGCAGTTCTTC
>TRBV19|once|TRBD1|TRBJ2-7
CASSIGPGQGIYEQYF
TGTGCCAGTAGTATAGGCCCGGGACAGGGAATATACGAGCAGTACTTC
>TRBV5-1|.|TRBD1|TRBJ1-1
CASSGTGGSLVTEAFF
TGCGCCAGCAGCGGGACAGGGGGCTCGCTTGTCACTGAAGCTTTCTTT
>TRBV11-2|.|.|TRBJ1-6
CASSLVGDKSPLHF
TGTGCCAGCAGCTTAGTAGGGGACAAATCACCCCTCCACTTT
>TRBV30|.|.|TRBJ1-1
CAWSVPSSTEAFF
TGTGCCTGGAGTGTACCGTCGAGCACTGAAGCTTTCTTT
>TRBV9|.|.|TRBJ2-5
CASSPDGGPQETQYF
TGTGCCAGCAGCCCGGACGGTGGGCCACAAGAGACCCAGTACTTC
>TRBV24-1|.|TRBD2|TRBJ2-5
CATSDPLAAVETQYF
TGTGCCACCAGTGACCCCCTAGCGGCGGTAGAGACCCAGTACTTC
>TRBV15|.|.|TRBJ2-7
CATSRKGRDSPAEQYF
TGTGCCACCAGCAGGAAGGGCCGGGACTCCCCGGCTGAGCAGTACTTC
>TRBV24-1|.|.|TRBJ2-2
CATSDFAQDNTGELFF
TGTGCCACCAGTGATTTTGCCCAGGACAACACCGGGGAGCTGTTTTTT
>TRBV11-2|.|.|TRBJ1-4
CASSLVGTGTSEKLFF
TGTGCCAGCAGCTTAGTTGGGACGGGCACCTCAGAAAAACTGTTTTTT
>TRBV3-1/TRBV3-2|.|.|TRBJ2-1
CASSQPSSGNNEQFF
TGTGCCAGCAGCCAACCCTCCTCCGGGAACAATGAGCAGTTCTTC
>TRBV6-5|.|TRBD1|TRBJ1-6
CASSYFDRGGSPLHF
TGTGCCAGCAGTTATTTCGACAGGGGTGGTTCACCCCTCCACTTT
>TRBV2|.|.|TRBJ2-1
CANLPYNEQFF
TGTGCTAATCTCCCCTACAATGAGCAGTTCTTC
>TRBV19|.|TRBD2|TRBJ2-1
CASSIPQTSGPMFHSYNEQFF
TGTGCCAGTAGTATACCCCAAACTAGCGGACCTATGTTTCACTCCTACAATGAGCAGTTCTTC
>TRBV4-1|.|.|TRBJ2-1
CASSQVLTDNEQFF
TGCGCCAGCAGCCAAGTTCTCACAGACAATGAGCAGTTCTTC
>TRBV6-6|.|.|TRBJ2-1
CASSNQGGDEQFF
TGTGCCAGCAGTAACCAAGGCGGGGATGAGCAGTTCTTC
>TRBV11-2|.|.|TRBJ1-4
CASSLGGVEKLFF
TGTGCCAGCAGCTTAGGCGGGGTGGAAAAACTGTTTTTT
>TRBV30|few|TRBD1|TRBJ1-6
CAWSATSGTGGSSPLHF
TGTGCCTGGAGTGCAACCTCCGGGACAGGGGGCAGTTCACCCCTCCACTTT
>TRBV10-3|.|.|TRBJ1-2
CAISESVAGAGVGYTF
TGTGCCATCAGTGAGTCGGTGGCAGGGGCAGGGGTAGGCTACACCTTC
>TRBV5-4|.|TRBD1|TRBJ2-7
CASSHRTGGVYEQYF
TGTGCCAGCAGCCATCGGACAGGGGGCGTCTACGAGCAGTACTTC
>TRBV5-1|.|.|TRBJ2-3
CASSLAGTDTQYF
TGCGCCAGCAGCTTGGCGGGCACAGATACGCAGTATTTT
>TRBV12-5|.|TRBD1|TRBJ2-2
CASGGTGIYPGELFF
TGTGCTAGTGGAGGGACAGGGATTTATCCCGGGGAGCTGTTTTTT